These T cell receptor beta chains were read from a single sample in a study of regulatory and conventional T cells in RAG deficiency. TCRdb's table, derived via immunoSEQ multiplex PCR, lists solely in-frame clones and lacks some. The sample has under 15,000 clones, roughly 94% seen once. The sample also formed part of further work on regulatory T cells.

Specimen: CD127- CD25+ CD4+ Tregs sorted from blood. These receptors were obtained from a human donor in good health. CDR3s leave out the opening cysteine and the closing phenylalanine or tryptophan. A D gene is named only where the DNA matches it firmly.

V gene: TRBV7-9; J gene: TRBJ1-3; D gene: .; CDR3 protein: ASSLGARGNTIY
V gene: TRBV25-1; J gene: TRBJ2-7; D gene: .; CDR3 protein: ASSDYFGTTSYEQY
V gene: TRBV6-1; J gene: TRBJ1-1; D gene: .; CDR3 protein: ASSATGKKAF
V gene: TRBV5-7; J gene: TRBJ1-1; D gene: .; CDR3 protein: ASSLIPPPEAF
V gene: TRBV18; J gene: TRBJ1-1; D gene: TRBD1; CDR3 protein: ASSQLPGQGYTEAF
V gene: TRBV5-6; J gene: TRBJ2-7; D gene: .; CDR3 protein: ASSLLVGYEQY
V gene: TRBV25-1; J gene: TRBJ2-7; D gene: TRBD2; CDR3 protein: ASSDRSGGNYEQY
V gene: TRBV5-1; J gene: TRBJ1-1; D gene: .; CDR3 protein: ASSFDSWGFEAF
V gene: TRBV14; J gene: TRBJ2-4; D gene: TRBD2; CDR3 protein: ASSLSGGPPL
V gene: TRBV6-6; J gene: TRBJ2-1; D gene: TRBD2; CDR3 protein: ASSYSTGLAGNEQF
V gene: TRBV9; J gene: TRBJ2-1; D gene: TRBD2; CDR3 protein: ASSVVGGGNEQF
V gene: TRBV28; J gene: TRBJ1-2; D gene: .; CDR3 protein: ASSVGANYGYT
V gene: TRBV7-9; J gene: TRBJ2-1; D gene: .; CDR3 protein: ASSSMWVAVRGQF
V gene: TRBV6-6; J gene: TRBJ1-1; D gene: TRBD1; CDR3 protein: ASTGDDRVAF
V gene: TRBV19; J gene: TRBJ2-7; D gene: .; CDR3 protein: ASSKGERYEQY
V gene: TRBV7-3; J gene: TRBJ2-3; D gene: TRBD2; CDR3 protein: ASSLNRLAGGGVTQY
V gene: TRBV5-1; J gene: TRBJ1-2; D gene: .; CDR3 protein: ASSLGTVYNYGYT
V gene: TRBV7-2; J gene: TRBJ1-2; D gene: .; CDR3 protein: ASSFGRGEDGYT
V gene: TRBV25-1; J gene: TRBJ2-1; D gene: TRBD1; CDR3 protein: ASQRGLYNEQF
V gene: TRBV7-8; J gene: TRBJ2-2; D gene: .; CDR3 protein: ASRGQRSGELF
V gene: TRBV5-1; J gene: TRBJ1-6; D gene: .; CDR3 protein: ASRKDTTNTPSPLH
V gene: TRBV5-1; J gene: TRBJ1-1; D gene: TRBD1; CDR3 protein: ASSRSGQGNTEAF
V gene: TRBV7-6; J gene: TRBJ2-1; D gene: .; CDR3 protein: ASSTGHLVDQF